This T cell receptor (beta chain) is drawn from a study of CD8 T cells in Susac syndrome. The length of the CDR3 is 16 residues. V lost 6 bases, J lost 8 bases, and 22 bases lay in between. The germline V gene has CDR1 LNHDA and CDR2 SQIVND (reference sequence). Sequencing of TCR beta drew on CD8+ and CD4+ T cells from blood. Reverse transcription of about 0.5 to 1 ug RNA was carried out with random hexamers. Amplification of TCR beta CDR3 across 54 Vbeta and 13 Jbeta was performed with immunoSEQ multiplex PCR. TCRdb reprocessed the immunoSEQ multiplex PCR reads with MiXCR, giving one entry per CDR3 protein. Of some 260,000 distinct CDR3 sequences listed, 85% to 95% are singletons.

This TCR derives from a human donor with multiple sclerosis. What was sequenced was CD4+ T cells from PBMCs. This chain links TRBV19 with TRBJ1-4, with a weak D call TRBD1 (5 bases). CDR3 sequence reads: CASSPGQTRGSEKLFF. The CDR3 coding sequence is TGTGCCAGTAGCCCGGGCCAGACGAGGGGAAGCGAAAAACTGTTTTTT.